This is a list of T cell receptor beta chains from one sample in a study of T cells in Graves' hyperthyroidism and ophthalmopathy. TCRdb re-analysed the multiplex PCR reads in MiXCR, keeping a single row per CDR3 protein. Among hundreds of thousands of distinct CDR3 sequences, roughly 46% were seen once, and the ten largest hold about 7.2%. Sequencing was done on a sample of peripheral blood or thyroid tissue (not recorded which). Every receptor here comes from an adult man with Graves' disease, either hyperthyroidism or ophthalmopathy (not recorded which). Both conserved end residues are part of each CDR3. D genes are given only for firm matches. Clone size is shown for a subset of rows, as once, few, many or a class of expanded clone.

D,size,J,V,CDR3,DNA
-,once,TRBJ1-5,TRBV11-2,CASSPDLSTDRDQPQHF,TGTGCCAGCAGCCCCGATCTCAGCACTGACAGAGATCAGCCCCAGCATTTT
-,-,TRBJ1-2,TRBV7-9,CASSLSGSLGYTF,TGTGCCAGCAGCTTATCAGGGTCTCTTGGCTACACCTTC
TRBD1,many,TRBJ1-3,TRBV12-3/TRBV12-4,CASSRRQGQGDGNTIYF,TGTGCCAGCAGTCGAAGACAGGGACAAGGGGACGGAAACACCATATATTTT
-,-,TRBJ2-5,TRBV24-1,CATSDFPEASPGQPQYF,TGTGCCACCAGTGATTTCCCAGAGGCCTCCCCAGGGCAGCCCCAGTACTTC
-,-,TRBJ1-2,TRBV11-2,CTSSLGTGYGYTF,TGTACCAGCAGCTTAGGAACTGGGTATGGCTACACCTTC
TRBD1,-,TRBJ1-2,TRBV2,CASTQTGIYGYTF,TGTGCCAGCACCCAGACAGGGATCTATGGCTACACCTTC
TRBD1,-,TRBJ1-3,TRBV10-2,CASTGQGLGNTIYF,TGCGCCAGCACCGGACAGGGACTTGGAAACACCATATATTTT
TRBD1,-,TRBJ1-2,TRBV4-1,CASSQVGTGAANYGYTF,TGCGCCAGCAGCCAGGTGGGGACAGGGGCCGCAAACTATGGCTACACCTTC
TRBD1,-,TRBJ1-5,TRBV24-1,CATSGQGSNQPQHF,TGTGCCACCAGTGGACAGGGCTCGAATCAGCCCCAGCATTTT
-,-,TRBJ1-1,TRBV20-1,CSARDPLNTEASF,TGCAGTGCTAGAGATCCCCTGAACACTGAAGCTTCCTTT
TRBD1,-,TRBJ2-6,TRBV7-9,CASSLISGQVISGANVLTF,TGTGCCAGCAGCTTAATATCGGGACAGGTGATCTCTGGGGCCAACGTCCTGACTTTC
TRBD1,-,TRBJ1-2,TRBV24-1,CATSEPGTGNGYTF,TGTGCCACCAGTGAACCGGGGACAGGGAATGGCTACACCTTC
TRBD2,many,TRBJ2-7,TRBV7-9,CASSSRTSGTYEQYF,TGTGCCAGCAGCTCCCGGACTAGCGGGACCTACGAGCAGTACTTC
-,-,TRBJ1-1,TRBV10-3,CAISGRVTTEAFF,TGTGCCATCAGTGGACGGGTTACCACTGAAGCTTTCTTT
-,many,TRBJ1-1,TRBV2,CASSGPGRGNTEAFF,TGTGCCAGCAGTGGGCCGGGACGGGGGAACACTGAAGCTTTCTTT
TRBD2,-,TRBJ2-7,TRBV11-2,CASSQTSHSSYEQYF,TGTGCCAGCAGCCAGACTAGCCACAGCTCCTACGAGCAGTACTTC
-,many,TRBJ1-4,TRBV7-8,CASSKTATNEKLFF,TGTGCCAGCAGCAAGACAGCAACTAATGAAAAACTGTTTTTT
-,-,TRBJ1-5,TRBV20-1,CSAREGGWFSNQPQHF,TGCAGTGCTAGAGAGGGGGGATGGTTTAGCAATCAGCCCCAGCATTTT
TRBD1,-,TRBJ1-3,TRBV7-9,CASSPSLDGTGARANSGNTIYF,TGTGCCAGCAGCCCTAGCCTAGACGGGACAGGGGCAAGGGCAAATTCTGGAAACACCATATATTTT
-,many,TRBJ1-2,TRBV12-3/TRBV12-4,CASSLAGGGYGYTF,TGTGCCAGCAGCTTGGCCGGGGGTGGGTATGGCTACACCTTC
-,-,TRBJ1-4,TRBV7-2,CASSLRRGREKLFF,TGTGCCAGCAGCTTACGTAGGGGACGGGAAAAACTGTTTTTT
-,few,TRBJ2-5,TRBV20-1,CSATDHTGNEETQYF,TGCAGTGCCACGGACCATACAGGGAACGAGGAGACCCAGTACTTC
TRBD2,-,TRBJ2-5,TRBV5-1,CASSTGTSGHRTQYF,TGCGCCAGCAGCACGGGGACTAGCGGACATCGGACCCAGTACTTC
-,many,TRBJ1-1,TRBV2,CASSEALARLMF,TGTGCCAGCAGTGAAGCACTTGCGAGACTAATGTTT
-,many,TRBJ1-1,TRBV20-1,CSARDNSWTEAFF,TGCAGTGCTAGAGATAACAGTTGGACTGAAGCTTTCTTT
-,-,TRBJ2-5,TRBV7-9,CASSFATGVQETQYF,TGTGCCAGCAGCTTCGCGACAGGAGTCCAAGAGACCCAGTACTTC
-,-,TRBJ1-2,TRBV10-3,CAISARGYGYTF,TGTGCCATCAGTGCGCGGGGTTATGGCTACACCTTC
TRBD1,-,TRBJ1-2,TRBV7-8,CASSLLQGGVGYTF,TGTGCCAGCAGCTTATTACAGGGGGGGGTTGGCTACACCTTC
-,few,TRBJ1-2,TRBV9,CASSLSQTYGYTF,TGTGCCAGCAGCCTAAGTCAGACCTATGGCTACACCTTC
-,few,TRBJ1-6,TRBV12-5,CASGLDNSPLHF,TGTGCTAGTGGTTTGGACAATTCACCCCTCCACTTT
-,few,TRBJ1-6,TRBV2,CASSEGGGQPLHF,TGTGCCAGCAGTGAAGGAGGAGGACAGCCCCTCCACTTT
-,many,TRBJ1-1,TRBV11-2,CASSLWATEAFF,TGTGCCAGCAGCTTGTGGGCGACTGAAGCTTTCTTT
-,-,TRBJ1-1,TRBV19,CASSIHGLAQAFF,TGTGCCAGTAGTATCCATGGACTGGCGCAAGCTTTCTTT
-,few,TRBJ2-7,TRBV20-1,CSASTAGDSTYEQYF,TGCAGTGCTAGTACGGCCGGGGACTCTACATACGAGCAGTACTTC
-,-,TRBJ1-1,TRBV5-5,CASRQPGQNTEAFF,TGTGCCAGCCGACAACCGGGACAAAACACTGAAGCTTTCTTT
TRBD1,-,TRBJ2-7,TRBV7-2,CASSSLPTGVYDQYF,TGTGCCAGCAGCTCCCTACCGACAGGGGTATACGACCAGTACTTC
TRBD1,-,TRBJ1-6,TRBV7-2,CASSSRTGSSPLHF,TGTGCCAGCAGCTCCAGGACAGGGAGTTCACCCCTCCACTTT
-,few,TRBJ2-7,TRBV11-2,CASRRPGTKSYEQYF,TGTGCCAGCAGAAGACCCGGGACAAAATCCTACGAGCAGTACTTC
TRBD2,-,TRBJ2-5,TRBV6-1,CATTPAGVGETQYF,TGTGCCACAACTCCGGCGGGAGTAGGAGAGACCCAGTACTTC
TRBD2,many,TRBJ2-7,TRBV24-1,CATSDSEGGREQYF,TGTGCCACCAGTGATTCCGAGGGAGGGCGCGAGCAGTACTTC
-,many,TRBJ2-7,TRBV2,CASSERQTYEQYF,TGTGCCAGCAGTGAACGACAGACCTACGAGCAGTACTTC
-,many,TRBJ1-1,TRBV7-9,CASSLGKGTEAFF,TGTGCCAGCAGCTTAGGGAAGGGCACTGAAGCTTTCTTT
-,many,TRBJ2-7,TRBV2,CASSVHRDYEQYF,TGTGCCAGCAGTGTTCACAGGGACTACGAGCAGTACTTC
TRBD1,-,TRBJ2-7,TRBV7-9,CASSQDRDRGDYEQYF,TGTGCCAGCAGCCAAGACCGGGACAGGGGGGACTACGAGCAGTACTTC
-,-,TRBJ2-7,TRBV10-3,CASRYLHDRFYEQYF,TGTGCCAGCAGGTATCTCCACGACAGGTTCTACGAGCAGTACTTC
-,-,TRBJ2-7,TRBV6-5,CASSVQPYEQYF,TGTGCCAGCAGTGTTCAACCCTACGAGCAGTACTTC
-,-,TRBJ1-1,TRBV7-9,CASSQRPDPNTEAFF,TGTGCCAGCTCACAACGTCCTGACCCGAACACTGAAGCTTTCTTT
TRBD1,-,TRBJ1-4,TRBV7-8,CASSLARTGSLEKLFF,TGTGCCAGCAGCTTAGCCAGGACAGGGAGTCTTGAAAAACTGTTTTTT
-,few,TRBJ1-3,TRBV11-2,CASADSPFSGNTIYF,TGTGCCAGCGCGGACAGTCCCTTCTCTGGAAACACCATATATTTT
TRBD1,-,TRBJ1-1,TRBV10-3,CATHHGTGYTEAFF,TGTGCCACCCACCACGGGACAGGGTACACTGAAGCTTTCTTT
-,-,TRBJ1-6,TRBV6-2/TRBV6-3,CASRRQAGYNAPLHF,TGTGCCAGCAGAAGACAGGCAGGGTATAATGCACCCCTCCACTTT
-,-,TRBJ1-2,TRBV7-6,CANSLGVQGRGYTF,TGTGCCAACAGCTTAGGGGTCCAGGGTCGTGGCTACACCTTC
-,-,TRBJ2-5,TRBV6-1,CASLFAGAEETQYF,TGTGCCAGCTTATTCGCCGGGGCGGAAGAGACCCAGTACTTC
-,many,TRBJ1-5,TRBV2,CASSDLNQPQHF,TGTGCCAGCAGTGACCTGAATCAGCCCCAGCATTTT
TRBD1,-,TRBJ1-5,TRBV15,CATSQRQGGWDNRPQHF,TGTGCCACCAGCCAACGACAGGGAGGATGGGACAATCGGCCCCAGCATTTT
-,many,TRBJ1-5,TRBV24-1,CATSDHRGNQPQHF,TGTGCCACCAGTGACCACAGGGGCAATCAGCCCCAGCATTTT
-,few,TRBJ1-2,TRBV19,CASSWQAGYGYTF,TGTGCCAGTTCTTGGCAGGCAGGCTATGGCTACACCTTC